This T cell receptor beta chain was found in a study of post-analysis software for immune sequencing data. The wider study: As for disease course, relapsing-remitting, secondary progressive and progressive-relapsing multiple sclerosis were all included.

cDNA libraries of TCR beta carried unique molecular identifiers. TCRdb reanalysed the PCR reads using MiXCR and keeps one entry per CDR3 protein. The sample holds 250,000 to 300,000 distinct CDR3 sequences; roughly a third are singletons and the top ten take under 5%. Concerning this clonotype itself: Antigen unknown.

The CDR3 sequence is 13 residues long. The V and J ends lost 1 base and 3 bases respectively, with 7 bases between them. The germline gives CDR1 SGHRS, CDR2 YFSETQ. Study-wide findings and caveats: Among 5 or 6 TRBV segments more frequent in patients than controls were TRBV5-6, TRBV5-1 and TRBV20-1. Comparison with controls showed significantly lower normalized Chao1 diversity in multiple sclerosis patients. Analysis by F measure revealed that same-batch samples clustered strongly together.

The specimen was blood. The rearrangement links TRBV5-1 to TRBJ1-1; tentative D call: TRBD1 (5 bases). The receptor was isolated from a girl under 18 with multiple sclerosis. DNA for the CDR3: TGCGCCAGCAGCTTGCTGGGGGACACTGAAGCTTTCTTT. As protein: CASSLLGDTEAFF.